A selection of T cell receptor beta chains follows, all from one sample in a study of T cells in Graves' hyperthyroidism and ophthalmopathy. TCRdb independently ran MiXCR on the multiplex PCR reads; one entry per CDR3 protein. The sample records under 300,000 distinct CDR3 sequences, roughly an eighth being singletons. The sequenced sample consisted of blood. The receptors derive from a middle-aged woman with Graves' hyperthyroidism. Each CDR3 is given with its conserved first and last residue. The D gene is left open where the match is weak. Clone size is not always given. Where it is, it says once, few, many or a class for expanded clones.

d_call clone_size j_call v_call cdr3_nt cdr3_aa
- many TRBJ1-2 TRBV3-1 TGTGCCAGCAGCCAAGGCCCGGACGGATTATATGGCTACACCTTC CASSQGPDGLYGYTF
TRBD2 many TRBJ2-5 TRBV20-1 TGCAGTGCTAGAGGACTAGCGGGAAGGGAAGGGGAGACCCAGTACTTC CSARGLAGREGETQYF
TRBD1 few TRBJ2-4 TRBV14 TGTGCCAGCAGCCAAGTGGGACAGCTAATTCAGTACTTC CASSQVGQLIQYF
- many TRBJ1-1 TRBV29-1 TGCAGCGTTGTCCCCAGAACCACGGACACTGAAGCTTTCTTT CSVVPRTTDTEAFF
- many TRBJ1-1 TRBV6-5 TGTGCCAGCAGTTACTCCCGAGGGGGGGGGAACACTGAAGCTTTCTTT CASSYSRGGGNTEAFF
TRBD2 many TRBJ2-7 TRBV2 TGTGCCAGCAGTACAGGGACTAGCGGGAGGCTGTCCTACGAGCAGTACTTC CASSTGTSGRLSYEQYF
TRBD1 - TRBJ1-6 TRBV2 TGTGCCAGCGGTGCCCGACAGGGTTCTAATTCACCCCTCCACTTT CASGARQGSNSPLHF
- - TRBJ1-5 TRBV19 TGTGCCAGCTCTCCGGTGGGCGGCAATCAGCCCCAGCATTTT CASSPVGGNQPQHF
- many TRBJ2-5 TRBV20-1 TGCAGTGCCGCCGGACAGAGGTACCAAGAGACCCAGTACTTC CSAAGQRYQETQYF
TRBD2 many TRBJ2-3 TRBV5-1 TGCGCCAGCAGCTTGGGAGGAGTTAGCGGGAGAATGAATACGCAGTATTTT CASSLGGVSGRMNTQYF
- few TRBJ2-2 TRBV11-2 TGTGCCAGCAGCTTAGAGTACACCGGGGAGCTGTTTTTT CASSLEYTGELFF
- few TRBJ2-7 TRBV9 TGTGCCAGCACCCCTGGACCGAGCTCCTACGAGCAGTACTTC CASTPGPSSYEQYF
- few TRBJ1-3 TRBV10-1 TGCGCCAGCAGTCCCGGGGGAACTGGAAACACCATATATTTT CASSPGGTGNTIYF
TRBD2 few TRBJ2-5 TRBV4-1 TGCGCCAGCAGCCAAGATCGAGCGGGAGCGTACCAAGAGACCCAGTACTTC CASSQDRAGAYQETQYF
TRBD1 many TRBJ1-5 TRBV6-1 TGTGCCAGCAGCCGAGAACCGGGACAGGGAATAGAGCCCCAGCATTTT CASSREPGQGIEPQHF
- many TRBJ1-2 TRBV24-1 TGTGCCACCAGTGATAACAGGAGTGGAAAAAGCTACACCTTC CATSDNRSGKSYTF
- - TRBJ1-1 TRBV5-5 TGTGCCAGCAGTTTTTACACGACAGCGAAGAACACTGAAGCTTTCTTT CASSFYTTAKNTEAFF
TRBD2 many TRBJ2-5 TRBV2 TGTGCCAGCAGTGGGCCCGGGGGGGAGACCCAGTACTTC CASSGPGGETQYF
TRBD1 - TRBJ2-5 TRBV5-4 TGTGCCAGCAACCTCGACAGGGCGAAAAAAGAGACCCAGTACTTC CASNLDRAKKETQYF
- many TRBJ2-1 TRBV11-1 TGTGCCAGCAGCTTAGTAGGGTTCTCCTACAATGAGCAGTTCTTC CASSLVGFSYNEQFF
TRBD2 few TRBJ2-7 TRBV13 TGTGCCAGCAGCTTGATGCGGGAGTTGAACGAGCAGTACTTC CASSLMRELNEQYF
TRBD1 many TRBJ2-7 TRBV7-3 TGTGCCAGCAGCCCCGGGACAGGGGTGGTCGAGCAGTACTTC CASSPGTGVVEQYF
TRBD2 - TRBJ2-1 TRBV18 TGTGCCAGCTCACCAGAGCGGGAAAGTACCTACAATGAGCAGTTCTTC CASSPERESTYNEQFF
TRBD2 few TRBJ2-7 TRBV4-1 TGCGCCAGCAGCCAAGGGATTGCGGGAGCCTACGAGCAGTACTTC CASSQGIAGAYEQYF
TRBD1 many TRBJ1-2 TRBV12-3/TRBV12-4 TGTGCCAGCAGTTTAACGCATAGGACAGGGGTAGACTATGGCTACACCTTC CASSLTHRTGVDYGYTF
- - TRBJ2-4 TRBV18 TGTGCCAGCTCACCAATGGGGATTAGCGGAGGGGGAAACATTCAGTACTTC CASSPMGISGGGNIQYF
- few TRBJ2-3 TRBV14 TGTGCCAGCAGCCAAGGACTATCGGCCCGAGATACGCAGTATTTT CASSQGLSARDTQYF
- many TRBJ1-5 TRBV19 TGTGCCAGTAGTGTTACAGGGCCGAATCAGCCCCAGCATTTT CASSVTGPNQPQHF
TRBD1 many TRBJ2-2 TRBV5-1 TGCGCCAGCAGGATCGGGACAGCGAACACCGGGGAGCTGTTTTTT CASRIGTANTGELFF